This T cell receptor beta chain was identified in a study of CD8 T cells in Susac syndrome (dated by TCRdb to between 2019 and 2020). In the study overall: Whether CD8+ T cell activation and differentiation in Susac syndrome was antigen driven was tested using repertoire sequencing.

Peripheral blood CD8+ and CD4+ T cells from healthy donors, Susac syndrome patients and multiple sclerosis patients were profiled using high-throughput TCR beta sequencing. The multiple sclerosis controls were treatment-naive patients whose relapsing-remitting disease, either stable or active, fulfilled the revised McDonald criteria. CD8+ TEMRA cells were enriched by FACS, while bulk CD8+ and CD4+ T cells were purified by magnetic negative isolation. Blood was collected in EDTA tubes and processed within 24 hours, with PBMCs isolated through density gradient centrifugation. PBMCs intended for TCR sequencing were cryopreserved in liquid nitrogen and thawed later in a water bath at 37 degrees C. The sorted or isolated CD4+, CD8+ and CD8+ TEMRA cells had a purity of 90% or higher. RNA was extracted with the RNeasy kit and about 0.5 to 1 ug was reverse transcribed using random hexamers. The immunoSEQ multiplex PCR assay, covering 54 Vbeta and 13 Jbeta segments, was used to amplify TCR beta CDR3 regions. PCR amplification bias was corrected by using a synthetic template baseline for primer optimization and computational correction. In the source study's methods: Reads were assigned to V, D and J genes according to IMGT and analyzed in immunoSEQ Analyzer, with only productive sequences retained. To calculate clonality, Shannon entropy was normalized by log2 of the number of productive unique sequences and then subtracted from one. For each patient and control, public and private clones were evaluated among the 100 most prevalent clones. Clones were defined as Susac-specific when absent from the healthy and MS cohorts, from approximately 1,100 published viral clones and from other ImmuneACCESS disease sequences. In TCRdb, the public reads were trimmed at Q25 with fastp and aligned with MiXCR, with productive beta chains retained. Identical CDR3 protein sequences are pooled into one entry, listed with their most common genes and DNA. The V and J calls come from TCRdb's annotation, not from the publication. This sample is represented by 250,000 or so distinct CDR3 sequences; just under 95% of them were singletons. The ten top clones hold roughly 0.072% of the sample.

Broad study findings and their caveats: The TCR sequencing and HLA analysis was acknowledged to have included a relatively small number of individuals.

A note on this clonotype: Its binding antigen is unknown. Per-base qualities were not stored, and no clone one base away is much larger.

V is pruned by 2 bases and J by 5 bases, leaving 9 bases of the junction without a gene match. The CDR3, cysteine through phenylalanine, is 15 amino acids long. CDR3 DNA only is kept here, 45 bases in frame from base 1. CDR1 and CDR2 were assigned from the germline V gene (reference sequence) as DFQATT and SNEGSKA. The V and J segments used are TRBV20-1 and TRBJ2-5, with 9 bases in between that match TRBD2. This sequence originates from a human donor with multiple sclerosis. Sequenced input: CD4+ T cells from PBMCs. This receptor has the CDR3 CSARLAGQKRETQYF. The DNA sequence is given as TGCAGTGCTAGACTAGCGGGGCAGAAGAGGGAGACCCAGTACTTC.